These T cell receptor beta chains were read from a single sample in a study of control samples from healthy donors and cancer patients. Using immunoSEQ multiplex PCR, the repertoire was profiled, and TCRdb retains in-frame clones only, with some absent. The sample has about 120,000 clones; roughly 90% are singletons. The material sequenced was PBMCs. Receptors originate from a woman aged 55-70 years with lung cancer. Both conserved end residues are part of each CDR3. The order of the fields is V gene, D gene, clone size, J gene, CDR3 protein, CDR3 DNA. D genes are given only for firm matches. The size entry is marked missing in some rows and otherwise reads once, few, many or a size class.

V gene: TRBV11-2
D gene: .
clone size: .
J gene: TRBJ2-5
CDR3 protein: CASSLDRETQYF
CDR3 DNA: TGTGCCAGCAGCTTAGATAGGGAGACCCAGTACTTC

V gene: TRBV2
D gene: TRBD1
clone size: .
J gene: TRBJ1-1
CDR3 protein: CATWTGEGTEAFF
CDR3 DNA: TGTGCCACCTGGACAGGGGAAGGAACTGAAGCTTTCTTT

V gene: TRBV7-2
D gene: .
clone size: once
J gene: TRBJ1-1
CDR3 protein: CASSQFPRGNTEAFF
CDR3 DNA: TGTGCCAGCAGCCAGTTTCCTAGGGGGAACACTGAAGCTTTCTTT

V gene: TRBV5-1
D gene: TRBD2
clone size: .
J gene: TRBJ2-1
CDR3 protein: CASSLGTSGYNEQFF
CDR3 DNA: TGCGCCAGCAGCTTGGGGACTAGCGGTTACAATGAGCAGTTCTTC

V gene: TRBV19
D gene: .
clone size: .
J gene: TRBJ1-6
CDR3 protein: CASSTAPGQYNSPLHF
CDR3 DNA: TGTGCCAGTAGTACCGCCCCCGGACAGTATAATTCACCCCTCCACTTT

V gene: TRBV6-2/TRBV6-3
D gene: TRBD2
clone size: .
J gene: TRBJ2-1
CDR3 protein: CASSTGTSGGRFNNEQFF
CDR3 DNA: TGTGCCAGCAGCACCGGGACTAGCGGGGGCCGATTTAACAATGAGCAGTTCTTC

V gene: TRBV4-2
D gene: TRBD2
clone size: .
J gene: TRBJ2-1
CDR3 protein: CASLGSAGLAGIYNEQFF
CDR3 DNA: TGTGCCAGCCTCGGATCCGCCGGACTAGCGGGGATCTACAATGAGCAGTTCTTC

V gene: TRBV5-4
D gene: .
clone size: .
J gene: TRBJ2-2
CDR3 protein: CASTEGTKRTGELFF
CDR3 DNA: TGTGCCAGCACCGAGGGGACCAAGCGAACCGGGGAGCTGTTTTTT

V gene: TRBV4-1
D gene: TRBD1
clone size: .
J gene: TRBJ1-2
CDR3 protein: CASSPMGTGPYGYTF
CDR3 DNA: TGCGCCAGCAGCCCAATGGGGACAGGGCCCTATGGCTACACCTTC

V gene: TRBV6-2/TRBV6-3
D gene: .
clone size: .
J gene: TRBJ1-2
CDR3 protein: CASSYQGNYGYTF
CDR3 DNA: TGTGCCAGCAGTTACCAGGGCAACTATGGCTACACCTTC

V gene: TRBV11-3
D gene: .
clone size: .
J gene: TRBJ2-3
CDR3 protein: CASSGRTSTDTQYF
CDR3 DNA: TGTGCCAGCAGCGGCCGGACTAGCACAGATACGCAGTATTTT

V gene: TRBV18
D gene: TRBD2
clone size: .
J gene: TRBJ2-1
CDR3 protein: CASSPDSGSLNEQFF
CDR3 DNA: TGTGCCAGCTCACCAGATAGCGGGAGTTTGAATGAGCAGTTCTTC

V gene: TRBV30
D gene: .
clone size: .
J gene: TRBJ1-1
CDR3 protein: CAWIRDGSTEAFF
CDR3 DNA: TGTGCCTGGATTAGGGATGGGTCCACTGAAGCTTTCTTT

V gene: TRBV11-2
D gene: .
clone size: .
J gene: TRBJ2-5
CDR3 protein: CASTRGGTRETQYF
CDR3 DNA: TGTGCCAGCACCAGGGGAGGGACGCGGGAGACCCAGTACTTC

V gene: TRBV7-9
D gene: .
clone size: .
J gene: TRBJ1-1
CDR3 protein: CASSLGPAVMNTEAFF
CDR3 DNA: TGTGCCAGCAGCCTAGGACCGGCCGTGATGAACACTGAAGCTTTCTTT

V gene: TRBV6-5
D gene: TRBD2
clone size: .
J gene: TRBJ2-1
CDR3 protein: CASSLSGLADYNEQFF
CDR3 DNA: TGTGCCAGCAGTTTGTCGGGACTAGCGGACTACAATGAGCAGTTCTTC

V gene: TRBV2
D gene: TRBD1
clone size: once
J gene: TRBJ2-2
CDR3 protein: CASRPGTGLGSGELFF
CDR3 DNA: TGTGCCAGCAGACCCGGGACAGGGCTCGGTTCCGGGGAGCTGTTTTTT

V gene: TRBV19
D gene: .
clone size: .
J gene: TRBJ2-1
CDR3 protein: CASSVDGPTYNERFF
CDR3 DNA: TGTGCCAGTAGTGTGGACGGACCCACCTACAATGAGCGGTTCTTC

V gene: TRBV6-5
D gene: .
clone size: .
J gene: TRBJ1-2
CDR3 protein: CASTPGDSYGYTF
CDR3 DNA: TGTGCCAGCACCCCGGGAGATTCCTATGGCTACACCTTC

V gene: TRBV19
D gene: .
clone size: once
J gene: TRBJ2-1
CDR3 protein: CASSIQASVGHEQFF
CDR3 DNA: TGTGCCAGTAGTATACAGGCTAGCGTCGGACATGAGCAGTTCTTC

V gene: TRBV3-1/TRBV3-2
D gene: TRBD2
clone size: .
J gene: TRBJ2-3
CDR3 protein: CASSHLAGGLGDTQYF
CDR3 DNA: TGTGCCAGCAGCCACCTAGCGGGGGGCCTGGGGGATACGCAGTATTTT

V gene: TRBV5-6
D gene: TRBD1
clone size: .
J gene: TRBJ2-7
CDR3 protein: CASSPGTGGTVQYF
CDR3 DNA: TGTGCCAGCAGCCCCGGGACAGGGGGAACGGTGCAGTACTTC